One T cell receptor beta chain is described in this entry. Profiles of TCR beta VDJ and CDR3 were generated from a genomic DNA template. TCRdb reprocessed the reads with MiXCR, giving one entry per CDR3 protein. The top ten hold under 60% of the sample, which has around 210,000 distinct CDR3 sequences, less than 75% seen once. Trimming took off 1 base at V and 1 base at J, with 3 bases between the two ends. CDR1 and CDR2 from the germline V gene are SGHTA and FQGTGA. There are 13 residues in the CDR3. This specimen comes from a study of CD8+CD57+ T cells in acquired aplastic anemia. Study-wide background: Sorted cells (CD4+ and CD8+) yielded DNA amounts that averaged about 3.4 ug.

The sequenced patients had an expansion of CD8+CD57+ cells seen by flow cytometry. Severe acquired aplastic anemia affected all patients. Blood samples were obtained from patients who had received no prior therapy. This TCR came from a human donor with aplastic anemia. This rearrangement joins TRBV7-3 to TRBJ2-3; no definite D call. The sequencing input was sorted CD4+, CD8+, or CD8+CD57+ T cells (not recorded which) from PBMCs. The CDR3 reads CASSLKGTDTQYF. CDR3 bases: TGTGCCAGCAGCTTAAAAGGCACAGATACGCAGTATTTT.